The source of this T cell receptor beta chain is a study of shared clonotypes between healthy human individuals. Study-wide context: A couple of female and a few male donors aged 18 to 49 were enrolled. The study, taken as a whole, reports: Memory subsets generally showed smaller estimated richness than naive subsets did. Clonotype sharing among donors was thought likely to change with sequencing depth.

With respect to this clone: The antigen remains undetermined.

Assay: immunoSEQ multiplex PCR; the TCRdb copy retains only in-frame clones and omits some. The top ten clones hold under 0.15% of a sample with some 2 million clones, 85% to 95% of them seen once. V trimming: 5 bases; J trimming: 9 bases; junction bases outside the gene matches: 21. Germline CDR1 reads SEHNR; CDR2 reads FQNEAQ (reference sequence). The CDR3 is made up of 18 amino acids. The clonotype comes from a man younger than 35 in good health. The specimen sequenced was naive CD4+ T cells sorted from blood. Subset described: CD45RA+ positively selected. The gene calls are TRBV7-9 and TRBJ2-1; 8 bases map to TRBD2. As DNA, the CDR3 is TGTGCCAGCAGCCCCCCCCTGGGCGGACGGACAACTAGCGGTGAGCAGTTCTTC. Its protein is CASSPPLGGRTTSGEQFF.